Listed below are T cell receptor beta chains from one sample, sequenced in a study of immune evolution from preneoplasia to lung adenocarcinoma. The data were produced by immunoSEQ multiplex PCR, yet TCRdb's version contains in-frame clones alone and is incomplete. The sample carries 9,000 to 10,000 clones, 70% to 90% recorded once. Sample: FFPE invasive lung adenocarcinoma tissue. The receptors stem from a person between 65 and 80 years old with invasive lung adenocarcinoma. Some clones in this sample may be carry-over from other donors' samples. Both conserved end residues are part of each CDR3. The D gene is left open where the match is weak. Only part of the rows carry a size: once, few, many, or a class if the clone is expanded.

j_call: TRBJ2-1; clone_size: .; v_call: TRBV5-4; d_call: .; cdr3_aa: CASSIVSNEQFF; cdr3_nt: TGTGCCAGCAGCATCGTCAGCAATGAGCAGTTCTTC
j_call: TRBJ2-3; clone_size: .; v_call: TRBV30; d_call: TRBD2; cdr3_aa: CAWGGLAGFTDTQYF; cdr3_nt: TGTGCCTGGGGGGGGCTAGCGGGGTTCACAGATACGCAGTATTTT
j_call: TRBJ2-3; clone_size: .; v_call: TRBV5-1; d_call: .; cdr3_aa: CASAVGPTDTQYF; cdr3_nt: TGCGCCAGCGCTGTAGGGCCGACAGATACGCAGTATTTT
j_call: TRBJ2-3; clone_size: .; v_call: TRBV28; d_call: .; cdr3_aa: CASSPLRWGDTQYF; cdr3_nt: TGTGCCAGCAGTCCCCTTCGGTGGGGGGATACGCAGTATTTT
j_call: TRBJ2-2; clone_size: .; v_call: TRBV6-9; d_call: TRBD2; cdr3_aa: CANTTSGNTGELFF; cdr3_nt: TGTGCCAACACGACTAGCGGGAACACCGGGGAGCTGTTTTTT
j_call: TRBJ1-3; clone_size: .; v_call: TRBV5-5; d_call: .; cdr3_aa: CASSLAVQSSGNTIYF; cdr3_nt: TGTGCCAGCAGCTTGGCGGTACAGAGCTCTGGAAACACCATATATTTT
j_call: TRBJ2-4; clone_size: .; v_call: TRBV28; d_call: .; cdr3_aa: CASTSEGEAKNIQYF; cdr3_nt: TGTGCCAGCACTTCGGAAGGGGAAGCCAAAAACATTCAGTACTTC
j_call: TRBJ2-5; clone_size: .; v_call: TRBV10-2; d_call: .; cdr3_aa: CASSNIQETQYF; cdr3_nt: TGCGCCAGCAGTAATATTCAAGAGACCCAGTACTTC
j_call: TRBJ2-3; clone_size: .; v_call: TRBV4-1; d_call: .; cdr3_aa: CASSLDPGYGTDTQYF; cdr3_nt: TGCGCCAGCAGCCTCGACCCGGGCTATGGCACAGATACGCAGTATTTT
j_call: TRBJ1-1; clone_size: once; v_call: TRBV6-4; d_call: .; cdr3_aa: CASKTSPGTEAFF; cdr3_nt: TGTGCCAGCAAGACGTCCCCGGGCACTGAAGCTTTCTTT
j_call: TRBJ2-1; clone_size: .; v_call: TRBV29-1; d_call: .; cdr3_aa: CSVEDWGNEQFF; cdr3_nt: TGCAGCGTTGAAGATTGGGGCAATGAGCAGTTCTTC
j_call: TRBJ1-2; clone_size: .; v_call: TRBV5-1; d_call: .; cdr3_aa: CASSLTANYGYTF; cdr3_nt: TGCGCCAGCAGCTTGACAGCTAACTATGGCTACACCTTC
j_call: TRBJ1-4; clone_size: .; v_call: TRBV2; d_call: TRBD1; cdr3_aa: CASSGDRGEKLFF; cdr3_nt: TGTGCCAGCAGTGGAGACAGGGGCGAAAAACTGTTTTTT
j_call: TRBJ2-5; clone_size: .; v_call: TRBV2; d_call: .; cdr3_aa: CASWTIPQETQYF; cdr3_nt: TGTGCCAGCTGGACTATACCCCAAGAGACCCAGTACTTC
j_call: TRBJ2-7; clone_size: once; v_call: TRBV30; d_call: .; cdr3_aa: CAWSDRASGEQYF; cdr3_nt: TGTGCCTGGAGTGACAGGGCAAGTGGCGAGCAGTACTTC
j_call: TRBJ2-3; clone_size: .; v_call: TRBV11-2; d_call: TRBD2; cdr3_aa: CASSKNPGLAGTDTQYF; cdr3_nt: TGTGCCAGCAGCAAAAACCCGGGACTAGCGGGCACAGATACGCAGTATTTT
j_call: TRBJ1-3; clone_size: .; v_call: TRBV5-4; d_call: .; cdr3_aa: CASSRPGAGNTIYF; cdr3_nt: TGTGCCAGCAGCCGGCCGGGGGCTGGGAACACCATATATTTT
j_call: TRBJ1-3; clone_size: .; v_call: TRBV28; d_call: TRBD1; cdr3_aa: CASSPGGPLGNTIYF; cdr3_nt: TGTGCCAGCAGTCCAGGGGGCCCCCTTGGAAACACCATATATTTT
j_call: TRBJ2-7; clone_size: .; v_call: TRBV5-6; d_call: .; cdr3_aa: CASSFRSRSYEQYF; cdr3_nt: TGTGCCAGCAGCTTCCGGAGTCGCTCCTACGAGCAGTACTTC
j_call: TRBJ1-1; clone_size: few; v_call: TRBV29-1; d_call: TRBD1; cdr3_aa: CSGTGNTEAFF; cdr3_nt: TGCAGCGGGACAGGGAACACTGAAGCTTTCTTT
j_call: TRBJ2-4; clone_size: .; v_call: TRBV28; d_call: .; cdr3_aa: CASSTGVFKNIQYF; cdr3_nt: TGTGCCAGCAGCACGGGAGTTTTCAAAAACATTCAGTACTTC
j_call: TRBJ2-2; clone_size: .; v_call: TRBV5-5; d_call: .; cdr3_aa: CASSLAATGELFF; cdr3_nt: TGTGCCAGCAGCTTAGCAGCCACCGGGGAGCTGTTTTTT
j_call: TRBJ2-1; clone_size: .; v_call: TRBV30; d_call: TRBD2; cdr3_aa: CAWRRTSGRVDEQFF; cdr3_nt: TGTGCCTGGAGAAGGACTAGCGGGAGAGTCGATGAGCAGTTCTTC
j_call: TRBJ1-2; clone_size: .; v_call: TRBV7-8; d_call: .; cdr3_aa: CASSPMGATGGYGYTF; cdr3_nt: TGTGCCAGCAGCCCAATGGGGGCGACCGGAGGGTATGGCTACACCTTC
j_call: TRBJ2-7; clone_size: .; v_call: TRBV27; d_call: TRBD1; cdr3_aa: CASSSIGTGVFSYEQYF; cdr3_nt: TGTGCCAGCAGTTCGATCGGGACAGGGGTCTTCTCCTACGAGCAGTACTTC
j_call: TRBJ2-5; clone_size: .; v_call: TRBV7-8; d_call: .; cdr3_aa: CASSLQGRRETQYF; cdr3_nt: TGTGCCAGCAGCTTACAGGGTAGGAGGGAGACCCAGTACTTC
j_call: TRBJ2-7; clone_size: .; v_call: TRBV28; d_call: .; cdr3_aa: CASSFLAGRYEQYF; cdr3_nt: TGTGCCAGCAGTTTTCTGGCAGGTCGCTACGAGCAGTACTTC
j_call: TRBJ2-1; clone_size: .; v_call: TRBV14; d_call: TRBD2; cdr3_aa: CASSRTPGLAGRVREQFF; cdr3_nt: TGTGCCAGCAGCCGAACACCGGGACTAGCGGGAAGGGTCCGTGAGCAGTTCTTC
j_call: TRBJ1-2; clone_size: .; v_call: TRBV9; d_call: .; cdr3_aa: CASSYGQRGYTF; cdr3_nt: TGTGCCAGCAGTTACGGACAGCGGGGCTACACCTTC
j_call: TRBJ2-2; clone_size: .; v_call: TRBV15; d_call: .; cdr3_aa: CATSRDVTEGGELFF; cdr3_nt: TGTGCCACCAGCAGAGATGTAACGGAGGGCGGGGAGCTGTTTTTT
j_call: TRBJ2-7; clone_size: .; v_call: TRBV29-1; d_call: .; cdr3_aa: CSVSTRYEQYF; cdr3_nt: TGCAGCGTTTCGACCCGCTACGAGCAGTACTTC
j_call: TRBJ1-1; clone_size: few; v_call: TRBV29-1; d_call: TRBD1; cdr3_aa: CSVEDPGQEAFF; cdr3_nt: TGCAGCGTTGAAGACCCGGGACAGGAAGCTTTCTTT
j_call: TRBJ1-3; clone_size: .; v_call: TRBV6-1; d_call: .; cdr3_aa: CASSEMARRNTIYF; cdr3_nt: TGTGCCAGCAGTGAAATGGCGAGGAGAAACACCATATATTTT
j_call: TRBJ1-5; clone_size: .; v_call: TRBV19; d_call: .; cdr3_aa: CASRQTHSNQPQHF; cdr3_nt: TGTGCCAGTAGGCAGACCCATAGCAATCAGCCCCAGCATTTT
j_call: TRBJ1-2; clone_size: .; v_call: TRBV9; d_call: TRBD1; cdr3_aa: CASSVEIGTAGGYTF; cdr3_nt: TGTGCCAGCAGCGTAGAGATTGGGACAGCCGGAGGCTACACCTTC
j_call: TRBJ2-1; clone_size: few; v_call: TRBV9; d_call: .; cdr3_aa: CASNSGVYNEQFF; cdr3_nt: TGTGCCAGCAATAGCGGAGTGTACAATGAGCAGTTCTTC